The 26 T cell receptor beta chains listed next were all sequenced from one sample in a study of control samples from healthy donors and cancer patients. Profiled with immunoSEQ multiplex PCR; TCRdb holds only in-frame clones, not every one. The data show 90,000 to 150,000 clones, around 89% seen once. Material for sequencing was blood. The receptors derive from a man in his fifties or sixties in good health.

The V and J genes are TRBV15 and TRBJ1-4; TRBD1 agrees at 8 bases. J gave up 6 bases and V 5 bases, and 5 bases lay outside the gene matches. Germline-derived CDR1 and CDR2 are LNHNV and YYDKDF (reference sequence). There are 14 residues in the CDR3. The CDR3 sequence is CATSLRTGYEKLFF. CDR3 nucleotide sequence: TGTGCCACCAGCCTACGGACAGGGTATGAAAAACTGTTTTTT. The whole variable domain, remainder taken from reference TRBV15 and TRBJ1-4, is DAMVIQNPRYQVTQFGKPVTLSCSQTLNHNVMYWYQQKSSQAPKLLFHYYDKDFNNEADTPDNFQSRRPNTSFCFLDIRSPGLGDTAMYLCATSLRTGYEKLFFGSGTQLSVL.

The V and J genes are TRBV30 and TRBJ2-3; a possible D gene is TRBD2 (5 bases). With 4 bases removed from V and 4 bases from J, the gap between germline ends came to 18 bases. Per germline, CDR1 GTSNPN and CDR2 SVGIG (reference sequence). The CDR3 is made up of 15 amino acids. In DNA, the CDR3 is TGTGCCTGGACAATAGGAGCGAGAGGGCCAGATACGCAGTATTTT. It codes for CAWTIGARGPDTQYF.

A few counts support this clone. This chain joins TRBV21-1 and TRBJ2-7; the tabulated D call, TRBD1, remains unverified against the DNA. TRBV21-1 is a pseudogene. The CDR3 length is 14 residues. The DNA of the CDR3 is TGTGCCATTCGAAGACAGGGCCGCTCCTACGAGCAGTACTTC. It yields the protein CAIRRQGRSYEQYF.

In DNA, the CDR3 is TGTGCCAGCAGCTTAGGACATCTCCGGGTTGATCAGCCCCAGCATTTT. This gives the protein CASSLGHLRVDQPQHF. The gene calls are TRBV7-2 and TRBJ1-5; D unresolved. This CDR3 spans 16 amino acids. The germline V and J ends were trimmed by 1 base and 5 bases, with 15 bases remaining between them. Looked up from germline, CDR1 is SGHTA and CDR2 is FQGNSA.

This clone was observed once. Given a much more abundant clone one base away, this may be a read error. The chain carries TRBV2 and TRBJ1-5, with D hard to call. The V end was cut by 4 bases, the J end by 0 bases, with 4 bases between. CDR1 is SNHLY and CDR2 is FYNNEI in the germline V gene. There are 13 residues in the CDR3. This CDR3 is CASSVNSNQPQHF. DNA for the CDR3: TGTGCCAGCAGTGTAAATAGCAATCAGCCCCAGCATTTT.

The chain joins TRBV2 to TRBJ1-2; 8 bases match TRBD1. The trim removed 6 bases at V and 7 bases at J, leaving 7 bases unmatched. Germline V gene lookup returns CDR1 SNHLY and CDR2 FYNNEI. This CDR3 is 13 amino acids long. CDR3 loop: CASRETGESGYTF. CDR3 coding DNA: TGTGCCAGCAGAGAGACAGGGGAAAGTGGCTACACCTTC.

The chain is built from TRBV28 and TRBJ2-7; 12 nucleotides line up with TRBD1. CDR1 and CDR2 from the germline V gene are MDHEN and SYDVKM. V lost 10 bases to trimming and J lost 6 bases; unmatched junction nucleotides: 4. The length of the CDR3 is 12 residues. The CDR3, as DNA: TGTGCCACGGGACAGGGGGCGCGCGAGCAGTACTTC. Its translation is CATGQGAREQYF. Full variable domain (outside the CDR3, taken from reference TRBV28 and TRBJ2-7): DVKVTQSSRYLVKRTGEKVFLECVQDMDHENMFWYRQDPGLGLRLIYFSYDVKMKEKGDIPEGYSVSREKKERFSLILESASTNQTSMYLCATGQGAREQYFGPGTRLTVT.

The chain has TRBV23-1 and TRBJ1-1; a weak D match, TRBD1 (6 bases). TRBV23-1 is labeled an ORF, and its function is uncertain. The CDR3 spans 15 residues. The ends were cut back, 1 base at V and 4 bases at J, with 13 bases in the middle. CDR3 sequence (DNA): TGCGCCAGCAGTCAATGGCCAGGGGCCGGCACTGAAGCTTTCTTT. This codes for CASSQWPGAGTEAFF.

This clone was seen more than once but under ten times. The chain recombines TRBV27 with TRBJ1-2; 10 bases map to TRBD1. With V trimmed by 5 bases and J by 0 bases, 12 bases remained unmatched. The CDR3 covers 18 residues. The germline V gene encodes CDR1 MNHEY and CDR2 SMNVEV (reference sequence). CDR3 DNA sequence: TGTGCCAGCAGTCGGAACCGACAGGGGGCCTTTCCTAACTATGGCTACACCTTC. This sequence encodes CASSRNRQGAFPNYGYTF.

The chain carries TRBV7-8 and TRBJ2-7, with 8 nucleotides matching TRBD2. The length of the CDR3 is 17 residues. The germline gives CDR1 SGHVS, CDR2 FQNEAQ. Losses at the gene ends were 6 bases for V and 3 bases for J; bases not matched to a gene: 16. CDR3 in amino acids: CASSGGASGLVFYEQYF. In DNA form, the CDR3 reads TGTGCCAGCAGTGGAGGGGCTAGCGGGCTCGTATTCTACGAGCAGTACTTC.

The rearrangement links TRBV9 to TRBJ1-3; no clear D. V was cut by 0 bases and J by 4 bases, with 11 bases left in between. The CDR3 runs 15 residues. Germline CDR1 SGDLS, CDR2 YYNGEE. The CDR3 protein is CASSVGVTTGNTIYF. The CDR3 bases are TGTGCCAGCAGCGTAGGGGTGACAACAGGAAACACCATATATTTT.

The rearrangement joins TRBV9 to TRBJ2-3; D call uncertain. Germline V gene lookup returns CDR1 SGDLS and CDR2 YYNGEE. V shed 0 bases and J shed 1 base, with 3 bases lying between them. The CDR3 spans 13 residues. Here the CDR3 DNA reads TGTGCCAGCAGCGTAGGCGGCACAGATACGCAGTATTTT. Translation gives CASSVGGTDTQYF.

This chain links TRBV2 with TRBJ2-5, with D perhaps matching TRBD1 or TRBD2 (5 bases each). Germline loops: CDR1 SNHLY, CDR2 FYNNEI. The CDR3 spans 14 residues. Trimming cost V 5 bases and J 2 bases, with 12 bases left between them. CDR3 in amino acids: CASSRTGRQETQYF. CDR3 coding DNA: TGTGCCAGCAGTCGAACGGGGCGGCAAGAGACCCAGTACTTC.

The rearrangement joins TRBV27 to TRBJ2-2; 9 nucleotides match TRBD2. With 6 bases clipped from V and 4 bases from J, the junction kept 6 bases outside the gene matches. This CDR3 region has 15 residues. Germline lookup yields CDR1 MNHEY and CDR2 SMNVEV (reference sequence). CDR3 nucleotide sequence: TGTGCCAGCAGCCCGGGACTAGCCGGCACCGGGGAGCTGTTTTTT. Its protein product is CASSPGLAGTGELFF.

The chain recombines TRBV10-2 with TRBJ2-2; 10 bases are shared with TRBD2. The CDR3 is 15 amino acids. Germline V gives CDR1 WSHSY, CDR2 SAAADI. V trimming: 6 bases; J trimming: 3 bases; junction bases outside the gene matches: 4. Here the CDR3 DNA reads TGCGCCAGCAGGATTCTAGCGGGGGACACCGGGGAGCTGTTTTTT. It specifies CASRILAGDTGELFF.

The CDR3 protein is CASKRTGDDEQYF. The CDR3 nucleotides are TGTGCCAGCAAGAGGACAGGGGACGACGAGCAGTACTTC. The chain combines TRBV6-5 with TRBJ2-7; TRBD1 matches 9 bases. This CDR3 spans 13 amino acids. From germline, CDR1 is MNHEY and CDR2 SVGAGI. The trim removed 7 bases at V and 5 bases at J, leaving 6 bases unmatched.

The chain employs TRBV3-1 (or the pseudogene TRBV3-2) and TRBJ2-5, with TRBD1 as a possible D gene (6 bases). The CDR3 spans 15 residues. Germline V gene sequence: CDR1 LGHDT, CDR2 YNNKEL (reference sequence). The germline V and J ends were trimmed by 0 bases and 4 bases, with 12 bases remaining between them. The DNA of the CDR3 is TGTGCCAGCAGCCAAGATTTGGGGGCTGGAGAGACCCAGTACTTC. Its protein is CASSQDLGAGETQYF.

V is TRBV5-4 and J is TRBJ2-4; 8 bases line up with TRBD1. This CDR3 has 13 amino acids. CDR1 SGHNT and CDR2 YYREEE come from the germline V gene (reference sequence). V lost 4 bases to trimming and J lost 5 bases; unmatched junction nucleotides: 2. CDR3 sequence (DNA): TGTGCCAGCAGCCCAGGGGGCGAAAACATTCAGTACTTC. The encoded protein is CASSPGGENIQYF.

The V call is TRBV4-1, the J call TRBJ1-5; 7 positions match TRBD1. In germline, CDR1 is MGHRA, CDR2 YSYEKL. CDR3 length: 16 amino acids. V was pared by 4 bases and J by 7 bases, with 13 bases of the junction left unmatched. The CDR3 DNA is TGCGCCAGCAGCCCTACCCGAGACAGGGCGGGCCAGCCCCAGCATTTT. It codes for CASSPTRDRAGQPQHF.

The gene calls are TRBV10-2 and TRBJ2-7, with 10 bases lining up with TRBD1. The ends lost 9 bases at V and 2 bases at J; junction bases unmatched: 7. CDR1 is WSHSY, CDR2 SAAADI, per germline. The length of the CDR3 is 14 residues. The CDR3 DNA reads TGCGCCAGTTCGACAGGGGGCTTCACCTACGAGCAGTACTTC. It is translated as CASSTGGFTYEQYF.

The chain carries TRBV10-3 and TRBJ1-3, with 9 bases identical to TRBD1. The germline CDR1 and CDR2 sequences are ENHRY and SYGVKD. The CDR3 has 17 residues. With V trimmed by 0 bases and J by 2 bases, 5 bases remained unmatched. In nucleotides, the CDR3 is TGTGCCATCAGTGAGTCAAGGGGACAGGGAACTGGAAACACCATATATTTT. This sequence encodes CAISESRGQGTGNTIYF.

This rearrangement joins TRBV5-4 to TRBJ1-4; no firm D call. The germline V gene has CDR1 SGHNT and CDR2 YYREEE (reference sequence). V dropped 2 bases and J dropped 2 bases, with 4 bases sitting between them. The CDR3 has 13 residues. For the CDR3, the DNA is TGTGCCAGCAGCTTAGGTACTAATGAAAAACTGTTTTTT. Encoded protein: CASSLGTNEKLFF. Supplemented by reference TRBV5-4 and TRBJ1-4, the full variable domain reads ETGVTQSPTHLIKTRGQQVTLRCSSQSGHNTVSWYQQALGQGPQFIFQYYREEENGRGNFPPRFSGLQFPNYSSELNVNALELDDSALYLCASSLGTNEKLFFGSGTQLSVL.

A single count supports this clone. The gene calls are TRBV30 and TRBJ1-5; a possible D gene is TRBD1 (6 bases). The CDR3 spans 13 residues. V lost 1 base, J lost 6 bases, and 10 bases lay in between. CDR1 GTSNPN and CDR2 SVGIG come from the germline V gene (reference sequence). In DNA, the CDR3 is TGTGCCTGGAGTGGTGCAGGGGCTCAGCCCCAGCATTTT. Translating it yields CAWSGAGAQPQHF.

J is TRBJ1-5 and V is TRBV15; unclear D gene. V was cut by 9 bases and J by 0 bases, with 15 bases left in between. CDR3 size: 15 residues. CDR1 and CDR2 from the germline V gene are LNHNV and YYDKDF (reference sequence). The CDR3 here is CATNPGRYSNQPQHF. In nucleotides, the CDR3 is TGTGCCACTAACCCCGGACGCTATAGCAATCAGCCCCAGCATTTT.

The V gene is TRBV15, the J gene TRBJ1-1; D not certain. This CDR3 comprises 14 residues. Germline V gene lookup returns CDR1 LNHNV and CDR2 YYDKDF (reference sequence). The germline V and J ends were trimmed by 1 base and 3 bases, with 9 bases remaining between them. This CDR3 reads CATSRASLYTEAFF. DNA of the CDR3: TGTGCCACCAGCAGAGCCAGTCTGTACACTGAAGCTTTCTTT.

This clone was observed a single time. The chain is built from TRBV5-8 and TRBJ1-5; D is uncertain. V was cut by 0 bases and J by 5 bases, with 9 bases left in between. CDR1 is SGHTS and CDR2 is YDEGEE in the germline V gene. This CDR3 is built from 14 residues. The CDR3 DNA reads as TGTGCCAGCAGCTTGGTCAGTACAGATCAGCCCCAGCATTTT. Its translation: CASSLVSTDQPQHF.